The TCR beta chain described here comes from a study of cytotoxic CD8 clonotypes in ibrutinib-treated CLL. Target depth was 1 in 200,000 to 1 in 1 million T cells, about 10x per clonotype. Produced via immunoSEQ multiplex PCR; TCRdb's table is partial and in-frame only. Of about 84,000 clones in the sample, 85% to 90% were seen once. This CDR3 has 12 amino acids. V was clipped by 6 bases and J by 7 bases, with 9 bases between them. Germline V lookup: CDR1 SGHTA, CDR2 FQGNSA. This rearrangement joins TRBV7-2 to TRBJ2-2; D is tentatively TRBD1 or TRBD2 (5 bases each). This TCR was recovered from a human donor with chronic lymphocytic leukemia. Here the sequenced sample was PBMCs, taken before ibrutinib treatment. CDR3 residues: CASSWDVGELFF. DNA for the CDR3: TGTGCCAGCAGTTGGGACGTCGGGGAGCTGTTTTTT. Supplemented by reference TRBV7-2 and TRBJ2-2, the full variable domain reads GAGVSQSPSNKVTEKGKDVELRCDPISGHTALYWYRQSLGQGLEFLIYFQGNSAPDKSGLPSDRFSAERTGGSVSTLTIQRTQQEDSAVYLCASSWDVGELFFGEGSRLTVL.